The 25 T cell receptor beta chains below all came from one sample that was sequenced in a study of cytomegalovirus exposure and HLA in healthy donors (dated by TCRdb to 2016 to 2017). The library was obtained by the immunoSEQ multiplex PCR assay. A mixture of 60 forward primers for TCR Vbeta segments and 13 reverse primers for TCR Jbeta segments was used in the multiplex PCR. Not all clones reach the TCRdb copy of this immuneACCESS table, which keeps in-frame sequences only. Checked studies attribute under half of the gap to unresolved V genes and leave the rest unexplained. Within this sample are about 96,000 clones, with 65% to 75% of them counted one time only. The top ten clones comprise about 14% of the sample. The material sequenced was PBMCs. The receptor source for this set is an older woman in good health and CMV-seropositive.

This chain joins TRBV7-2 and TRBJ2-1, with D perhaps matching TRBD2 (5 bases). This CDR3 has 12 amino acids. CDR1 is SGHTA, CDR2 FQGNSA, per germline. V lost 4 bases to trimming and J lost 10 bases, with 11 bases between them. CDR3 residues: CASSSGEREQFF. The CDR3 region has the DNA TGTGCCAGCAGCTCCGGGGAGCGGGAGCAGTTCTTC.

CDR3: CASSQQPGGGGTEAFF. DNA of the CDR3: TGCGCCAGCAGCCAACAGCCAGGGGGCGGCGGGACTGAAGCTTTCTTT. This chain connects TRBV4-3 to TRBJ1-1; 8 bases line up with TRBD1. The length of the CDR3 is 16 residues. Per the germline V gene, CDR1 is LGHNA and CDR2 is YSLEER. V was clipped by 2 bases and J by 5 bases; unmatched bases: 10.

Only one count was recorded for this clone. The CDR3 bases are TGTGCCAGCAGTGAAGCGGGCATACGGGGGGGCCGCTCCTACGAGCAGTACTTC. Amino acid sequence: CASSEAGIRGGRSYEQYF. The V and J genes are TRBV2 and TRBJ2-7; 8 bases are shared with TRBD2. Germline lookup yields CDR1 SNHLY and CDR2 FYNNEI. V was pared by 0 bases and J by 0 bases, with 10 bases of the junction left unmatched. This CDR3 has 18 amino acids.

The V and J genes are TRBV7-2 and TRBJ1-6, with 8 bases matching TRBD1. The length of the CDR3 is 15 residues. The V and J ends lost 4 bases and 10 bases, in that order; junction bases with no gene match: 9. Germline V lookup: CDR1 SGHTA, CDR2 FQGNSA. The CDR3, as DNA: TGTGCCAGCAGCTCGAGGGACAGGACGGGATCACCCCTCCACTTT. It specifies CASSSRDRTGSPLHF.

V usage is TRBV7-9 and J usage is TRBJ2-7; 16 bases match TRBD2. With 5 bases clipped from V and 5 bases from J, the junction kept 9 bases outside the gene matches. Germline V gives CDR1 SEHNR, CDR2 FQNEAQ (reference sequence). This CDR3 has 17 residues. CDR3 in amino acids: CASSAGTSGRGYNEQYF. The CDR3 bases are TGTGCCAGCAGCGCCGGGACTAGCGGGAGGGGATACAACGAGCAGTACTTC. Together with reference TRBV7-9 and TRBJ2-7, the CDR3 gives the full variable domain: DTGVSQNPRHKITKRGQNVTFRCDPISEHNRLYWYRQTLGQGPEFLTYFQNEAQLEKSRLLSDRFSAERPKGSFSTLEIQRTEQGDSAMYLCASSAGTSGRGYNEQYFGPGTRLTVT.

V gene TRBV28 combines with J gene TRBJ1-2; D is perhaps TRBD1 (5 bases). The CDR3 consists of 12 residues. V dropped 5 bases and J dropped 8 bases, with 12 bases sitting between them. The germline gives CDR1 MDHEN, CDR2 SYDVKM. In nucleotides, the CDR3 is TGTGCCAGCAGTCCCCCGGGGGGGGGCTACACCTTC. It codes for CASSPPGGGYTF.

CDR3 DNA: TGTGCCATCAGTGATGGACAGGGGGGTCAGCCCCAGCATTTT. Translated: CAISDGQGGQPQHF. The rearrangement uses TRBV10-3 and TRBJ1-5; 10 nucleotides align to TRBD1. With V trimmed by 3 bases and J by 6 bases, 2 bases remained unmatched. Germline-derived CDR1 and CDR2 are ENHRY and SYGVKD. CDR3 length: 14 residues.

J is TRBJ2-1 and V is TRBV7-8, with 10 bases fitting TRBD2. V lost 6 bases and J lost 4; bases outside the gene matches: 6. The CDR3 is 15 residues long. In germline, CDR1 is SGHVS, CDR2 FQNEAQ. The CDR3 DNA follows: TGTGCCAGCAGTTACAAAGCGGGAGGGTACAATGAGCAGTTCTTC. Translation: CASSYKAGGYNEQFF.

The gene calls are TRBV11-3 and TRBJ2-3; 7 bases match TRBD2. Germline trimming cut 3 bases from V and 3 bases from J; bases unmatched to any gene: 3. The germline V gene has CDR1 SGHNT and CDR2 YENEEA. CDR3 length equals 14 residues. CDR3 residues: CASSLGGRTDTQYF. The DNA of the CDR3 is TGTGCCAGCAGCTTGGGCGGGAGAACAGATACGCAGTATTTT.

This clone appeared once. The chain joins TRBV29-1 to TRBJ2-5; the match to TRBD1 covers 7 bases. Trimming took 8 bases from V and 4 from J; bases not matched to a gene: 13. Germline values: CDR1 SQVTM, CDR2 ANQGSEA. The CDR3 is made up of 14 amino acids. Here the CDR3 DNA reads TGCAGCTTCCGTCCGGGACAGTTCACAGAGACCCAGTACTTC. Translation: CSFRPGQFTETQYF.

The chain recombines TRBV5-4 with TRBJ2-7, with 7 nucleotides matching TRBD2. J lost 3 bases, V lost 2 bases, and 11 bases had no gene match. This CDR3 is built from 16 residues. CDR1 and CDR2 (germline): SGHNT, YYREEE (reference sequence). The CDR3 nucleotides read TGTGCCAGCAGCTTCTTCACGACTAGCCCCCTCTACGAGCAGTACTTC. It specifies CASSFFTTSPLYEQYF. The full variable domain, rest sourced from reference TRBV5-4 and TRBJ2-7, is ETGVTQSPTHLIKTRGQQVTLRCSSQSGHNTVSWYQQALGQGPQFIFQYYREEENGRGNFPPRFSGLQFPNYSSELNVNALELDDSALYLCASSFFTTSPLYEQYFGPGTRLTVT.

The chain recombines TRBV7-2 with TRBJ2-2; a possible D gene is TRBD1 (6 bases). The germline V and J ends were trimmed by 6 bases and 7 bases, with 12 bases remaining between them. CDR1 and CDR2 (germline): SGHTA, FQGNSA. This CDR3 spans 13 amino acids. CDR3 sequence: CASSEIGGGELFF. DNA for the CDR3: TGTGCCAGCAGTGAGATAGGGGGCGGGGAGCTGTTTTTT.

In this sample, this clone turned up a few times. The J gene is TRBJ2-7, the V gene TRBV11-3; 9 bases agree with TRBD1. V gave up 2 bases and J gave up 6 bases; unmatched junction bases: 8. Germline CDR1 reads SGHNT; CDR2 reads YENEEA. The CDR3 is made up of 15 amino acids. CDR3 in amino acids: CASSLRDRATPEQYF. The DNA for the CDR3 is TGTGCCAGCAGCTTAAGGGACAGGGCAACCCCCGAGCAGTACTTC.

The rearrangement uses TRBV4-2 and TRBJ2-2, with a tentative D call TRBD1 (6 bases). This CDR3 spans 17 amino acids. Germline V lookup: CDR1 LGHNA, CDR2 YNFKEQ. V was shortened by 1 base and J by 0 bases, with 12 bases between the two germline ends. CDR3 bases: TGTGCCAGCAGCCAAGTCCCCGGGACAACGAACACCGGGGAGCTGTTTTTT. Protein: CASSQVPGTTNTGELFF.

The chain links TRBV10-3 to TRBJ2-3, with 7 bases that match TRBD1. This CDR3 is built from 12 residues. V shed 9 bases and J 3 bases; nucleotides not matched to a gene: 3. CDR1 is ENHRY and CDR2 is SYGVKD in the germline V gene. CDR3 sequence reads: CAIQQGTDTQYF. CDR3 coding DNA: TGTGCCATTCAACAGGGGACAGATACGCAGTATTTT.

The gene calls are TRBV10-3 and TRBJ2-1, with 8 bases fitting TRBD2. From germline, CDR1 is ENHRY and CDR2 SYGVKD. The CDR3 is made up of 14 amino acids. Unmatched junction bases numbered 4, after V lost 1 base and J lost 8 bases. The CDR3 sequence: CAISELAGFYEQFF. CDR3 bases: TGTGCCATCAGTGAGTTAGCGGGATTCTATGAGCAGTTCTTC.

This chain joins TRBV4-2 and TRBJ2-7; D not resolved. The CDR3 spans 14 residues. Germline assignment: CDR1 LGHNA and CDR2 YNFKEQ. Between the trimmed V and J ends, which lost 4 bases and 2 bases, there was a span of 12 bases. Here the CDR3 DNA reads TGTGCCAGCAGCCGCCTGACTGGTACCTACGAGCAGTACTTC. It codes for CASSRLTGTYEQYF.

The chain is built from TRBV30 and TRBJ2-3, with 8 bases matching TRBD1. Trimming removed 5 bases from V and 0 bases from J; junction bases left unmatched: 16. The CDR3 contains 18 residues. Germline CDR1 is GTSNPN and CDR2 is SVGIG (reference sequence). CDR3 loop: CAWGGTGGYSKSTDTQYF. In DNA form, the CDR3 reads TGTGCCTGGGGAGGAACAGGGGGTTATTCAAAGAGCACAGATACGCAGTATTTT.

This clone has a single count. The genes are TRBV18 and TRBJ1-2; D gene ambiguous. Trimming stripped 3 bases from V and 3 bases from J, with 8 bases between. This CDR3 is built from 13 residues. The germline CDR1 and CDR2 sequences are KGHSH and LQKENI. The DNA for the CDR3 is TGTGCCAGCTCACCCCGGGAACACTATGGCTACACCTTC. Its protein is CASSPREHYGYTF.

This sequence joins TRBV18 and TRBJ1-4; unclear D gene. The CDR3 runs to 11 residues. From germline, CDR1 is KGHSH and CDR2 LQKENI. V shed 3 bases and J shed 7 bases, with 3 bases lying between them. Written as DNA, the CDR3 is TGTGCCAGCTCACCCGGTGAAAAACTGTTTTTT. Protein: CASSPGEKLFF.

The rearrangement uses TRBV4-1 and TRBJ2-2; a possible D gene is TRBD1 (5 bases). CDR3 length: 14 residues. V gave up 2 bases and J gave up 5 bases, with 9 bases separating them. In germline, CDR1 is MGHRA, CDR2 YSYEKL. This chain's CDR3 is CASSQRQGTGELFF. CDR3 DNA sequence: TGCGCCAGCAGCCAAAGGCAGGGTACCGGGGAGCTGTTTTTT.

The chain uses TRBV5-5 and TRBJ2-4; possible D gene TRBD2, 5 bases. V was pared by 0 bases and J by 1 base, with 11 bases between. The CDR3 consists of 16 residues. The V gene's germline CDR1 is SGHKS and CDR2 YYEKEE (reference sequence). In DNA, the CDR3 is TGTGCCAGCAGCTTGGGGGTTTCGGGGGCCAAAAACATTCAGTACTTC. This codes for CASSLGVSGAKNIQYF.

CDR3 protein: CASSGQAGYQETQYF. The CDR3 bases are TGTGCCAGCTCTGGGCAGGCGGGGTACCAAGAGACCCAGTACTTC. The V and J genes are TRBV7-8 and TRBJ2-5; possibly TRBD2 for D (6 bases). V dropped 8 bases and J dropped 0 bases, with 16 bases sitting between them. The CDR3 extends over 15 amino acids. In germline, CDR1 is SGHVS, CDR2 FQNEAQ.

This chain uses TRBV6-4 with TRBJ2-1; weak D call: TRBD2 (6 bases). Germline V CDR1 and CDR2: MRHNA, SNTAGT. V was clipped by 8 bases and J by 2 bases, with 10 bases between them. This CDR3 spans 13 amino acids. The CDR3 coding sequence is TGTGCCAGCTCATCGGGGGCCTACAATGAGCAGTTCTTC. It translates to CASSSGAYNEQFF.

This clone was found a few times. In DNA form, the CDR3 reads TGTGCCAGCAGTGACTTAGCGGGGGAGAGCACAGATACGCAGTATTTT. Protein sequence: CASSDLAGESTDTQYF. This chain links TRBV6-4 with TRBJ2-3; 9 bases agree with TRBD2. With 1 base clipped from V and 0 bases from J, the junction kept 2 bases outside the gene matches. Germline V lookup: CDR1 MRHNA, CDR2 SNTAGT. This CDR3 is built from 16 residues.